This is a list of T cell receptor beta chains from one sample in a study of OX40 agonist ivuxolimab in advanced cancers. Sequencing was performed with immunoSEQ multiplex PCR; in TCRdb, only in-frame clones are kept and a portion is missing. This sample yields under 70,000 clones, of which 86% are seen a single time; roughly 1.2% belongs to the top ten. The sample consisted of CD4+ or CD8+ T cells sorted from blood, taken in a trial of the OX40 agonist ivuxolimab. The receptors derive from an adult with an advanced solid tumor such as melanoma, head and neck, liver or kidney cancer. The CDR3 runs from the conserved cysteine through the conserved F or W. The order of the fields is D gene, clone size, V gene, J gene, CDR3 protein, CDR3 DNA. D genes are given only for firm matches. A row's size may be missing; if present it is once, few, many or a size class.

d_gene: -
abundance: -
v_gene: TRBV6-6
j_gene: TRBJ2-7
CDR3aa: CASSSYQVSYEQYF
CDR3nt: TGTGCCAGCAGTTCCTACCAGGTTTCCTACGAGCAGTACTTC

d_gene: -
abundance: -
v_gene: TRBV18
j_gene: TRBJ2-1
CDR3aa: CASSPPGSRANEQFF
CDR3nt: TGTGCCAGCTCACCACCGGGTTCCAGGGCTAATGAGCAGTTCTTC

d_gene: -
abundance: -
v_gene: TRBV5-6
j_gene: TRBJ2-3
CDR3aa: CASSIVVPSTDTQYF
CDR3nt: TGTGCCAGCAGCATAGTAGTACCAAGCACAGATACGCAGTATTTT

d_gene: -
abundance: -
v_gene: TRBV27
j_gene: TRBJ1-1
CDR3aa: CASSLLMNTEAFF
CDR3nt: TGTGCCAGCAGTTTATTAATGAACACTGAAGCTTTCTTT

d_gene: -
abundance: -
v_gene: TRBV29-1
j_gene: TRBJ2-5
CDR3aa: CSVDLGTQETQYF
CDR3nt: TGCAGCGTTGATCTGGGGACCCAAGAGACCCAGTACTTC

d_gene: -
abundance: few
v_gene: TRBV27
j_gene: TRBJ2-7
CDR3aa: CATSRTGYEQYF
CDR3nt: TGTGCCACATCCAGGACCGGTTACGAGCAGTACTTC

d_gene: -
abundance: -
v_gene: TRBV5-6
j_gene: TRBJ1-4
CDR3aa: CASSVSGRVSEKLFF
CDR3nt: TGTGCCAGCAGCGTTAGCGGGAGGGTTAGTGAAAAACTGTTTTTT

d_gene: TRBD2
abundance: -
v_gene: TRBV5-5
j_gene: TRBJ2-7
CDR3aa: CASSLLPGLAGGKDEQYF
CDR3nt: TGTGCCAGCAGCTTACTTCCGGGACTAGCGGGAGGGAAGGACGAGCAGTACTTC

d_gene: -
abundance: -
v_gene: TRBV29-1
j_gene: TRBJ2-3
CDR3aa: CTIGLQGGTDTQYF
CDR3nt: TGCACCATTGGGTTGCAGGGTGGAACAGATACGCAGTATTTT

d_gene: TRBD2
abundance: -
v_gene: TRBV15
j_gene: TRBJ2-7
CDR3aa: CATSRDMVAGTYEQYF
CDR3nt: TGTGCCACCAGCAGAGATATGGTAGCGGGGACCTACGAGCAGTACTTC

d_gene: -
abundance: -
v_gene: TRBV28
j_gene: TRBJ2-1
CDR3aa: CASTWRSSYNEQFF
CDR3nt: TGTGCCAGCACTTGGAGGAGCTCCTACAATGAGCAGTTCTTC

d_gene: TRBD1
abundance: -
v_gene: TRBV7-9
j_gene: TRBJ1-4
CDR3aa: CASSPGTGYEKLFF
CDR3nt: TGTGCCAGCAGCCCCGGGACAGGGTATGAAAAACTGTTTTTT

d_gene: TRBD1
abundance: once
v_gene: TRBV7-9
j_gene: TRBJ2-3
CDR3aa: CASSAGQGADTQYF
CDR3nt: TGTGCCAGCAGTGCCGGACAGGGGGCAGATACGCAGTATTTT

d_gene: -
abundance: few
v_gene: TRBV4-1
j_gene: TRBJ1-1
CDR3aa: CASSEGQFMNTEAFF
CDR3nt: TGCGCCAGCAGCGAAGGACAGTTCATGAACACTGAAGCTTTCTTT

d_gene: -
abundance: -
v_gene: TRBV13
j_gene: TRBJ1-3
CDR3aa: CASSAGVYSGNTIYF
CDR3nt: TGTGCCAGCAGCGCTGGGGTTTACTCGGGAAACACCATATATTTT

d_gene: -
abundance: -
v_gene: TRBV12-2
j_gene: TRBJ2-3
CDR3aa: CASRLVLQRREWGLDTQYF
CDR3nt: TGTGCAAGTCGCTTAGTCCTCCAGCGGCGGGAGTGGGGTTTAGATACGCAGTATTTT

d_gene: -
abundance: -
v_gene: TRBV6-1
j_gene: TRBJ1-5
CDR3aa: CASSAEYGQPQHF
CDR3nt: TGTGCCAGCAGTGCGGAGTACGGTCAGCCCCAGCATTTT

d_gene: TRBD2
abundance: -
v_gene: TRBV19
j_gene: TRBJ2-1
CDR3aa: CASSRVAGLSSYNEQFF
CDR3nt: TGTGCCAGTAGTCGGGTAGCGGGGTTGAGCTCCTACAATGAGCAGTTCTTC

d_gene: -
abundance: -
v_gene: TRBV7-2
j_gene: TRBJ2-3
CDR3aa: CASSLALFSTDTQYF
CDR3nt: TGTGCCAGCAGCCTAGCTCTGTTTAGCACAGATACGCAGTATTTT

d_gene: -
abundance: -
v_gene: TRBV7-2
j_gene: TRBJ2-1
CDR3aa: CASSLGQDNEQFF
CDR3nt: TGTGCCAGCAGCTTAGGACAAGACAATGAGCAGTTCTTC

d_gene: TRBD2
abundance: -
v_gene: TRBV4-1
j_gene: TRBJ2-3
CDR3aa: CASSQGSGTSGRRLDTQYF
CDR3nt: TGCGCCAGCAGCCAAGGAAGCGGGACTAGCGGGAGGCGTCTAGATACGCAGTATTTT

d_gene: -
abundance: -
v_gene: TRBV6-1
j_gene: TRBJ2-1
CDR3aa: CASRNFGDEQFF
CDR3nt: TGTGCCAGCAGGAATTTTGGAGATGAGCAGTTCTTC

d_gene: -
abundance: -
v_gene: TRBV7-2
j_gene: TRBJ2-7
CDR3aa: CASSLGADSSYEQYF
CDR3nt: TGTGCCAGCAGCTTAGGAGCGGACAGCTCCTACGAGCAGTACTTC

d_gene: -
abundance: -
v_gene: TRBV29-1
j_gene: TRBJ2-1
CDR3aa: CSVEWERSYNEQFF
CDR3nt: TGCAGCGTAGAATGGGAGCGGTCCTACAATGAGCAGTTCTTC

d_gene: -
abundance: -
v_gene: TRBV28
j_gene: TRBJ2-3
CDR3aa: CASSLSRLTDTQYF
CDR3nt: TGTGCCAGCAGTTTAAGCCGATTGACAGATACGCAGTATTTT

d_gene: TRBD1
abundance: few
v_gene: TRBV28
j_gene: TRBJ1-2
CDR3aa: CASSPGTGVYGYTF
CDR3nt: TGTGCCAGCAGTCCTGGGACAGGGGTCTATGGCTACACCTTC

d_gene: TRBD2
abundance: -
v_gene: TRBV14
j_gene: TRBJ2-1
CDR3aa: CASSAKLAGLGNEQFF
CDR3nt: TGTGCCAGCAGCGCGAAACTAGCGGGATTGGGGAATGAGCAGTTCTTC

d_gene: TRBD1
abundance: few
v_gene: TRBV6-5
j_gene: TRBJ1-4
CDR3aa: CASKPQGASNEKLFF
CDR3nt: TGTGCCAGCAAACCACAGGGGGCGAGTAATGAAAAACTGTTTTTT

d_gene: TRBD2
abundance: -
v_gene: TRBV6-5
j_gene: TRBJ2-7
CDR3aa: CASSGTSGTRNEQYF
CDR3nt: TGTGCCAGCAGTGGCACTAGCGGCACAAGGAACGAGCAGTACTTC

d_gene: -
abundance: few
v_gene: TRBV28
j_gene: TRBJ2-7
CDR3aa: CASSLRSSYEQYF
CDR3nt: TGTGCCAGCAGTTTAAGGAGCTCCTACGAGCAGTACTTC

d_gene: TRBD2
abundance: -
v_gene: TRBV18
j_gene: TRBJ2-3
CDR3aa: CASSPGLFFTDTQYF
CDR3nt: TGTGCCAGCTCACCGGGACTATTCTTCACAGATACGCAGTATTTT

d_gene: -
abundance: -
v_gene: TRBV21-1
j_gene: TRBJ2-5
CDR3aa: CASSKPCQETETQYF
CDR3nt: TGTGCCAGCAGCAAACCCTGTCAGGAGACAGAGACCCAGTACTTC

d_gene: TRBD1
abundance: -
v_gene: TRBV19
j_gene: TRBJ2-7
CDR3aa: CASSTGANYEQYF
CDR3nt: TGTGCCAGTTCTACAGGGGCCAACTACGAGCAGTACTTC

d_gene: -
abundance: -
v_gene: TRBV9
j_gene: TRBJ2-1
CDR3aa: CASSLSGFIMDEQFF
CDR3nt: TGTGCCAGCAGCCTTAGCGGCTTTATAATGGATGAGCAGTTCTTC

d_gene: -
abundance: -
v_gene: TRBV28
j_gene: TRBJ2-4
CDR3aa: CASSLSGKNIQYF
CDR3nt: TGTGCCAGCAGTTTATCCGGGAAAAACATTCAGTACTTC

d_gene: TRBD1
abundance: -
v_gene: TRBV6-1
j_gene: TRBJ2-7
CDR3aa: CASKSEGAGEQYF
CDR3nt: TGTGCCAGCAAGTCTGAGGGGGCGGGCGAGCAGTACTTC

d_gene: TRBD2
abundance: -
v_gene: TRBV5-4
j_gene: TRBJ2-5
CDR3aa: CASSFTGGETQYF
CDR3nt: TGTGCCAGCAGCTTCACGGGAGGGGAGACCCAGTACTTC

d_gene: -
abundance: once
v_gene: TRBV11-1
j_gene: TRBJ2-7
CDR3aa: CASSFKGTNSYEQYF
CDR3nt: TGTGCCAGCAGCTTTAAGGGAACTAACTCCTACGAGCAGTACTTC

d_gene: TRBD1
abundance: -
v_gene: TRBV5-1
j_gene: TRBJ1-2
CDR3aa: CASSKQDRALYGYTF
CDR3nt: TGCGCCAGCAGCAAACAGGACAGGGCCCTCTATGGCTACACCTTC

d_gene: -
abundance: -
v_gene: TRBV6-1
j_gene: TRBJ2-5
CDR3aa: CASSRQETQYF
CDR3nt: TGTGCCAGCAGCCGACAAGAGACCCAGTACTTC

d_gene: -
abundance: -
v_gene: TRBV2
j_gene: TRBJ1-1
CDR3aa: CASSEWAMNTEAFF
CDR3nt: TGTGCCAGCAGTGAATGGGCCATGAACACTGAAGCTTTCTTT